This TCR beta chain is from a study of CD8 T cells in Susac syndrome. The CDR3 is 13 amino acids. The V and J ends lost 4 bases and 1 base respectively, with 7 bases between them. Germline V lookup: CDR1 LGHDT, CDR2 YNNKEL (reference sequence). Reverse transcription of roughly 0.5 to 1 ug RNA was carried out with random hexamers. TCRdb redid the calling of the immunoSEQ multiplex PCR reads with MiXCR, one entry per CDR3 protein. Among 250,000 or so distinct CDR3 sequences listed, 90% to 95% were seen once. The multiple sclerosis control group comprised treatment-naive patients with stable or active relapsing-remitting disease. FACS enriched CD8+ TEMRA cells, while bulk CD8+ and CD4+ were negatively isolated.

The chain uses TRBV3-1 and TRBJ1-1; D remains ambiguous. The clonotype was recovered from a human donor with multiple sclerosis. The sequencing input was CD4+ T cells from PBMCs. The CDR3 spells CASSPEWNTEAFF. CDR3 bases: TGTGCCAGCAGCCCCGAGTGGAACACTGAAGCTTTCTTT.